This T cell receptor beta chain was captured by sequencing in a study of blood T cell repertoires in COVID-19. The V end lost 4 bases, the J end lost 4 bases, and 19 bases lay between the germline ends. Per germline, CDR1 SEHNR and CDR2 FQNEAQ (reference sequence). The CDR3 is made up of 16 amino acids. Participants' reported clinical history set cohort assignment. Assay used: immunoSEQ multiplex PCR; TCRdb lists only in-frame clones, some missing. The sample shows under 450,000 clones, roughly nine tenths of them seen only once. Sequencing used PBMCs or T cells enriched from blood (not recorded which). The clonotype originates from a woman aged 40 to 50 who had been exposed to COVID-19. This chain uses TRBV7-9 with TRBJ1-1, with D possibly matching TRBD1 (5 bases). The CDR3 sequence is CASSSSKTARSTEAFF. The CDR3 DNA follows: TGTGCCAGCAGCTCCTCCAAGACAGCCCGGAGCACTGAAGCTTTCTTT.